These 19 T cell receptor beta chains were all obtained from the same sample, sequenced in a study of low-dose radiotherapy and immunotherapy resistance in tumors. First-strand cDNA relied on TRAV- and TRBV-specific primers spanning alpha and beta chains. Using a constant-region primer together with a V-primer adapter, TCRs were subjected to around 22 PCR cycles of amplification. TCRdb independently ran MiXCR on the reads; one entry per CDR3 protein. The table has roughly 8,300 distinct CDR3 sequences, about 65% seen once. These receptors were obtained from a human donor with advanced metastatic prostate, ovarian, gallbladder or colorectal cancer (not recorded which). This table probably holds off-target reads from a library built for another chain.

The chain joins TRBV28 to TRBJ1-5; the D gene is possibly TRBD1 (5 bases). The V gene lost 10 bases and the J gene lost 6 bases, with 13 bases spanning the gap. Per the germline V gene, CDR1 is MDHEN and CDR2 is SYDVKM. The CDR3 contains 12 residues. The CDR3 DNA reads TGTGCCATCAGACGGGGCTCTCAGCCCCAGCATTTT. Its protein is CAIRRGSQPQHF.

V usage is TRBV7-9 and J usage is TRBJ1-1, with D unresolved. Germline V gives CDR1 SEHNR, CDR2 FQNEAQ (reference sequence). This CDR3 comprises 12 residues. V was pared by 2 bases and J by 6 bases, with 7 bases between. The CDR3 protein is CASSLPEAEAFF. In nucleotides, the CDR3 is TGTGCCAGCAGCTTACCGGAGGCTGAAGCTTTCTTT. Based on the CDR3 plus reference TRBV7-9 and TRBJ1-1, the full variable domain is DTGVSQNPRHKITKRGQNVTFRCDPISEHNRLYWYRQTLGQGPEFLTYFQNEAQLEKSRLLSDRFSAERPKGSFSTLEIQRTEQGDSAMYLCASSLPEAEAFFGQGTRLTVV.

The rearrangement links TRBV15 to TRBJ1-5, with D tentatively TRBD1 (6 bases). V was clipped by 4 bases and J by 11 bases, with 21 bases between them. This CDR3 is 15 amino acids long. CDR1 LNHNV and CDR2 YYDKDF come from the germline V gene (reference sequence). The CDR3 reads CATSIPNRERWTQHF. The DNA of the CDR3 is TGTGCCACCAGCATACCAAACAGGGAAAGATGGACCCAGCATTTT.

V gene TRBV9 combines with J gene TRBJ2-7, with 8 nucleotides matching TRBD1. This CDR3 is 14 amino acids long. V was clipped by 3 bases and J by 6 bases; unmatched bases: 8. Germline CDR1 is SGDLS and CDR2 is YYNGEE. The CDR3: CASSEGRGPIEQYF. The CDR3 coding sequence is TGTGCCAGCAGCGAGGGCAGGGGGCCGATCGAGCAGTACTTC.

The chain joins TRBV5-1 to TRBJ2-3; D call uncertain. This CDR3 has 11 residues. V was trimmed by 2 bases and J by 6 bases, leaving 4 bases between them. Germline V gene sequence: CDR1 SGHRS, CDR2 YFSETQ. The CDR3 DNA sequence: TGCGCCAGCAGCTTCGGGGATACGCAGTATTTT. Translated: CASSFGDTQYF.

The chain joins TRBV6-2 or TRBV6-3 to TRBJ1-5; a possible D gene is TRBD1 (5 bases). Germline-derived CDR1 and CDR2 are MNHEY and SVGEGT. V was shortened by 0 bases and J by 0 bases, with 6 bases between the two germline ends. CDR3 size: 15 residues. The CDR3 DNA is TGTGCCAGCAGTTACTCGACAGATAGCAATCAGCCCCAGCATTTT. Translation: CASSYSTDSNQPQHF.

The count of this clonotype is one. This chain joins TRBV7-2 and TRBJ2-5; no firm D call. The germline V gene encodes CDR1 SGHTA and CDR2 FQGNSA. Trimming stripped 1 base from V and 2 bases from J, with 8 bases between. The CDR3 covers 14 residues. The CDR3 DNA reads TGTGCCAGCAGCTTAGGTCGGGCTCAAGAGACCCAGTACTTC. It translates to CASSLGRAQETQYF.

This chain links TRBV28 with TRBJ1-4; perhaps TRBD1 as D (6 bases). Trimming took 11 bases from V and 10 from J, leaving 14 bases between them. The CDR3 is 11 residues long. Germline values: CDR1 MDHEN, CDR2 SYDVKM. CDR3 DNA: TGTGCCGCGGGGGGCGCTGGAAAACTGTTTTTT. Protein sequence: CAAGGAGKLFF. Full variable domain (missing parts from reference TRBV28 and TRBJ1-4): DVKVTQSSRYLVKRTGEKVFLECVQDMDHENMFWYRQDPGLGLRLIYFSYDVKMKEKGDIPEGYSVSREKKERFSLILESASTNQTSMYLCAAGGAGKLFFGSGTQLSVL.

The DNA of the CDR3 is TGTGCCAGCAGCATTGGGGGCAGGGGTGGGAGCGGGACTACCTACAATGAGCAGTTCTTC. This codes for CASSIGGRGGSGTTYNEQFF. This chain joins TRBV11-1 and TRBJ2-1; weak D call: TRBD2 (7 bases). Trimming removed 5 bases at V and 2 bases at J, with 28 bases between. The length of the CDR3 is 20 residues. Per germline, CDR1 SGHAT and CDR2 FQDESV (reference sequence).

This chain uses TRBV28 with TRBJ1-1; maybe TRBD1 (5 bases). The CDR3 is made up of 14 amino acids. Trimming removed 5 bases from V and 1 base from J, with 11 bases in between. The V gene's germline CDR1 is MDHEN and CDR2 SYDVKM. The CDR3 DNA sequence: TGTGCCAGCAGTATACAGGTAAAGAACACTGAAGCTTTCTTT. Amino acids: CASSIQVKNTEAFF.

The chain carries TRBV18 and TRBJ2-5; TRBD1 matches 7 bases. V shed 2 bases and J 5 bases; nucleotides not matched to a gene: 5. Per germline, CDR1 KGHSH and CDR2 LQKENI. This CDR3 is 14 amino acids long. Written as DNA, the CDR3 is TGTGCCAGCTCACCATGGACAGGAGCGGAGACCCAGTACTTC. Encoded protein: CASSPWTGAETQYF.

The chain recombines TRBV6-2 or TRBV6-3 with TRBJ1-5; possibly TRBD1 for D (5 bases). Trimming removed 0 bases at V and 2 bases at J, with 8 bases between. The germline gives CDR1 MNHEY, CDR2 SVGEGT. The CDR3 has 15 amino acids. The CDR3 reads CASSYSGDGNQPQHF. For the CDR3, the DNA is TGTGCCAGCAGTTACTCGGGGGACGGCAATCAGCCCCAGCATTTT.

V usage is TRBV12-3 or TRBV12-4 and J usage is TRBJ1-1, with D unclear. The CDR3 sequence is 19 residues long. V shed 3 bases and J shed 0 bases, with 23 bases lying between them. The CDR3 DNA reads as TGTGCCAGCAGTTTTACTACGAGGGAGGGAGTGGGGATGAACACTGAAGCTTTCTTT. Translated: CASSFTTREGVGMNTEAFF.

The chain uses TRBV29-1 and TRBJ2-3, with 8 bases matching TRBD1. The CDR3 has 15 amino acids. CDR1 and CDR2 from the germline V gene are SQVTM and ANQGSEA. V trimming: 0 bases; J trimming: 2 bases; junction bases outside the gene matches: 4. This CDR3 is CSVEDQDRDTDTQYF. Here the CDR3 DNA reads TGCAGCGTTGAAGATCAGGACAGGGACACAGATACGCAGTATTTT.

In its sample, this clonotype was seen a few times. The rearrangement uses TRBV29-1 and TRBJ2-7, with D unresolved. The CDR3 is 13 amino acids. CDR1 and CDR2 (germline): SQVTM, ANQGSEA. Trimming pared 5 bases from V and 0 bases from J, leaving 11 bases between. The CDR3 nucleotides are TGCAGCGTTAAGCAGGACCTCTCCTACGAGCAGTACTTC. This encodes CSVKQDLSYEQYF.

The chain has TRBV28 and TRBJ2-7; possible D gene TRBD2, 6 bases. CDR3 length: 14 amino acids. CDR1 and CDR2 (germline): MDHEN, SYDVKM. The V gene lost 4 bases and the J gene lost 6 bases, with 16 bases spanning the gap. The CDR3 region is CASSYSGRGSEQYF. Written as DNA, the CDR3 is TGTGCCAGCAGTTATTCCGGCCGGGGGTCCGAGCAGTACTTC.

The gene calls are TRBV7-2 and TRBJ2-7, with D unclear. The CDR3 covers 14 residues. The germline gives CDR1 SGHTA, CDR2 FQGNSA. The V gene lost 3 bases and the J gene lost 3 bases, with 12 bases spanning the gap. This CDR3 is CASSFRPKHYEQYF. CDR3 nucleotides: TGTGCCAGCAGCTTCCGACCTAAGCACTACGAGCAGTACTTC.

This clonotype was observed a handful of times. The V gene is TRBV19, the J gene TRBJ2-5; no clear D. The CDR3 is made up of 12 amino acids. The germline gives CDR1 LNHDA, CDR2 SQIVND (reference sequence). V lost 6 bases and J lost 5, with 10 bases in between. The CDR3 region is CASSMGSETQYF. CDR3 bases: TGTGCCAGTAGCATGGGATCGGAGACCCAGTACTTC.

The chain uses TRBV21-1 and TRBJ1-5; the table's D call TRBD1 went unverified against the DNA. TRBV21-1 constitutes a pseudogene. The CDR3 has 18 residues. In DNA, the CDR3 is TGTGCCAGCAGCAACGGACAGGGTTTGGGCGCTAGCAATCAGCCCCAGCATTTT. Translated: CASSNGQGLGASNQPQHF.